Below, one TCR beta chain is given with its context. Its antigen is still unknown. This CDR3 spans 15 amino acids. The germline V gene has CDR1 SGHTA and CDR2 FQGTGA. V lost 1 base, J lost 8 bases, and 8 bases stayed unmatched. The PCR used 60 Vbeta and 13 Jbeta primers. Data came from immunoSEQ multiplex PCR; TCRdb stores just in-frame clones and leaves some out. Altogether roughly 20,000 clones are present, around 82% being singletons, with the ten largest covering approximately 7%. The data originate from a study of cytomegalovirus exposure and HLA in healthy donors. Study conclusions and caveats: V- and J-gene trimming of TCR beta was linked (in a later analysis) to a missense DCLRE1C variant.

The chain recombines TRBV7-3 with TRBJ2-3, with 8 bases fitting TRBD1. The sequencing input was PBMCs. This TCR derives from a man aged 60-69 years in good health and CMV-seronegative. CDR3 sequence reads: CASSLIGQGAGTQYF. The CDR3, as DNA: TGTGCCAGCAGCTTAATCGGACAGGGAGCTGGTACGCAGTATTTT. Supplemented by reference TRBV7-3 and TRBJ2-3, the full variable domain reads GAGVSQTPSNKVTEKGKYVELRCDPISGHTALYWYRQSLGQGPEFLIYFQGTGAADDSGLPNDRFFAVRPEGSVSTLKIQRTERGDSAVYLCASSLIGQGAGTQYFGPGTRLTVL.